The 14 T cell receptor beta chains listed next were all sequenced from one sample in a study of blood T cell repertoires in COVID-19. The table came from immunoSEQ multiplex PCR; TCRdb's copy has only in-frame clones and leaves some out. The table has about 140,000 clones, 65% to 90% seen once. Sequenced sample: peripheral blood. The receptors stem from a man in his fifties or sixties with active or convalescent COVID-19.

The rearrangement joins TRBV18 to TRBJ2-1; 11 nucleotides match TRBD2. V lost 3 bases and J lost 2; bases outside the gene matches: 0. CDR3 size: 15 residues. The germline CDR1 and CDR2 sequences are KGHSH and LQKENI. DNA for the CDR3: TGTGCCAGCTCACCGGGACTAGCGGCCTACAATGAGCAGTTCTTC. Its protein is CASSPGLAAYNEQFF.

V is TRBV27 and J is TRBJ1-4; D may be TRBD1 (5 bases). CDR3 length: 15 residues. From germline, CDR1 is MNHEY and CDR2 SMNVEV (reference sequence). The V and J ends lost 3 bases and 1 base respectively, with 9 bases between them. This CDR3 is CASSFSQETNEKLFF. Written as DNA, the CDR3 is TGTGCCAGCAGTTTTTCACAGGAAACTAATGAAAAACTGTTTTTT. The full variable domain, completed using reference TRBV27 and TRBJ1-4, is EAQVTQNPRYLITVTGKKLTVTCSQNMNHEYMSWYRQDPGLGLRQIYYSMNVEVTDKGDVPEGYKVSRKEKRNFPLILESPSPNQTSLYFCASSFSQETNEKLFFGSGTQLSVL.

DNA for the CDR3: TGTGCCAGCAGCTTCGGACAGTACAATTCACCCCTCCACTTT. It translates to CASSFGQYNSPLHF. The rearrangement joins TRBV7-8 to TRBJ1-6, with a possible D match to TRBD1 (6 bases). Deletions cut 3 bases from V and 7 bases from J, with 10 bases between. CDR1 SGHVS and CDR2 FQNEAQ come from the germline V gene. CDR3 length equals 14 residues. The complete variable domain, with remaining parts taken from reference TRBV7-8 and TRBJ1-6, reads GAGVSQSPRYKVAKRGQDVALRCDPISGHVSLFWYQQALGQGPEFLTYFQNEAQLDKSGLPSDRFFAERPEGSVSTLKIQRTQQEDSAVYLCASSFGQYNSPLHFGNGTRLTVT.

This clone has just a few counts. The chain employs TRBV27 and TRBJ2-1; the D is unclear. In germline, CDR1 is MNHEY, CDR2 SMNVEV (reference sequence). This CDR3 has 13 residues. V was trimmed by 2 bases and J by 3 bases, leaving 5 bases between them. The CDR3: CASSLNRYNEQFF. CDR3 bases: TGTGCCAGCAGTTTAAATCGCTACAATGAGCAGTTCTTC.

V usage is TRBV7-2 and J usage is TRBJ1-4; no reliable D call. The CDR3 spans 15 residues. Trimming left V 5 bases short and J 0 bases short, with 10 bases between. The germline gives CDR1 SGHTA, CDR2 FQGNSA. The CDR3 nucleotides are TGTGCCAGCAGCCCCGGGGTTGCAACTAATGAAAAACTGTTTTTT. It specifies CASSPGVATNEKLFF.

The genes are TRBV4-1 and TRBJ2-1; maybe TRBD2 (6 bases). Deletions cut 0 bases from V and 2 bases from J, with 11 bases between. The germline V gene encodes CDR1 MGHRA and CDR2 YSYEKL. This CDR3 contains 16 residues. The CDR3 here is CASSQDSASAYNEQFF. The CDR3 region has the DNA TGCGCCAGCAGCCAAGATAGTGCTAGCGCCTACAATGAGCAGTTCTTC.

The chain couples TRBV11-2 to TRBJ2-2; no clear D gene. Germline V CDR1 and CDR2: SGHAT, FQNNGV. CDR3 length: 13 residues. Deletions cut 3 bases from V and 2 bases from J, with 4 bases between. In DNA, the CDR3 is TGTGCCAGCAGCTTGACTAACACCGGGGAGCTGTTTTTT. Amino acid sequence: CASSLTNTGELFF.

The chain employs TRBV7-2 and TRBJ2-4, with D maybe TRBD2 (6 bases). The CDR3 totals 16 residues. The germline gives CDR1 SGHTA, CDR2 FQGNSA. Trimming left V 1 base short and J 11 bases short, with 21 bases between. In DNA, the CDR3 is TGTGCCAGCAGCTTAGGGAGGTCGATAGCGGAAATAGTTCAGTACTTC. This translates into CASSLGRSIAEIVQYF. Full variable domain (outside the CDR3, taken from reference TRBV7-2 and TRBJ2-4): GAGVSQSPSNKVTEKGKDVELRCDPISGHTALYWYRQSLGQGLEFLIYFQGNSAPDKSGLPSDRFSAERTGGSVSTLTIQRTQQEDSAVYLCASSLGRSIAEIVQYFGAGTRLSVL.

The rearrangement uses TRBV7-2 and TRBJ1-1; no definite D call. The germline V gene has CDR1 SGHTA and CDR2 FQGNSA. Trimming took 5 bases from V and 5 from J, leaving 15 bases between them. The CDR3 is 14 amino acids. The CDR3 protein is CASSPRRIGTEAFF. The CDR3 DNA reads TGTGCCAGCAGCCCTAGGAGGATCGGTACTGAAGCTTTCTTT.

The chain uses TRBV5-6 and TRBJ1-1, with D uncertain. Germline V gene lookup returns CDR1 SGHDT and CDR2 YYEEEE. The V and J ends lost 5 bases and 3 bases respectively, with 11 bases between them. The CDR3 covers 13 residues. The CDR3, as DNA: TGTGCCAGCAGTCCCGACGCGGACACTGAAGCTTTCTTT. Its translation is CASSPDADTEAFF.

This chain joins TRBV7-9 and TRBJ1-2; a weak D match, TRBD1 (5 bases). The CDR3 has 16 amino acids. Between the trimmed V and J ends, which lost 3 bases and 1 base, there was a span of 15 bases. Per germline, CDR1 SEHNR and CDR2 FQNEAQ (reference sequence). As DNA, the CDR3 is TGTGCCAGCAGCTTTGGGGCAGATCCTCTTAACTATGGCTACACCTTC. This codes for CASSFGADPLNYGYTF.

V is TRBV15 and J is TRBJ2-7; 13 bases line up with TRBD2. This CDR3 has 14 residues. Looked up from germline, CDR1 is LNHNV and CDR2 is YYDKDF (reference sequence). V lost 4 bases and J lost 7; bases outside the gene matches: 4. The CDR3 here is CATSIGLAGVEQYV. CDR3 nucleotide sequence: TGTGCCACCAGCATTGGACTAGCGGGAGTTGAGCAGTACGTC.

In DNA, the CDR3 is TGTGCCAGCAGTTACGAGGGGGTCTATGGCTACACCTTC. This codes for CASSYEGVYGYTF. The chain joins TRBV6-5 to TRBJ1-2; maybe TRBD1 (6 bases). The V gene lost 2 bases and the J gene lost 4 bases, with 8 bases spanning the gap. Germline CDR1 and CDR2: MNHEY and SVGAGI. This CDR3 has 13 amino acids.

This chain links TRBV5-1 with TRBJ2-2; no reliable D call. V was pared by 4 bases and J by 0 bases, with 10 bases between. Germline V gene data show CDR1 as SGHRS and CDR2 as YFSETQ. The CDR3 sequence is 15 residues long. The CDR3 DNA sequence: TGCGCCAGCAGCCTAACAGCTGCGAACACCGGGGAGCTGTTTTTT. It specifies CASSLTAANTGELFF.